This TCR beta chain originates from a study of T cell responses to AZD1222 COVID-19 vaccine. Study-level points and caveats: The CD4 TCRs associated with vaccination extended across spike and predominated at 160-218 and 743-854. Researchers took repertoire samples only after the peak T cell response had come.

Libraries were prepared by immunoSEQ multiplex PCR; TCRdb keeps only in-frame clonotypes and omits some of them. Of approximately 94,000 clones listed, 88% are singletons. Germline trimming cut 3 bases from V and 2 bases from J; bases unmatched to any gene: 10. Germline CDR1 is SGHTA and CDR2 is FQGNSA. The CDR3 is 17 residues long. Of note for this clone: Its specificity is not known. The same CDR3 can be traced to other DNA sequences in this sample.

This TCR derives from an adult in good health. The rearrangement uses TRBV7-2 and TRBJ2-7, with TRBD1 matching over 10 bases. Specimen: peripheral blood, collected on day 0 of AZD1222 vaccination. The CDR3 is CASSFGGGQGTTYEQYF. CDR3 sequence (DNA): TGTGCCAGCAGCTTTGGGGGGGGACAGGGGACTACCTACGAGCAGTACTTC.